A single sample gave rise to the 17 T cell receptor beta chains below, sequenced in a study of cytomegalovirus exposure and HLA in healthy donors. 13 Jbeta primers and 60 Vbeta primers were used for the PCR. Measured with immunoSEQ multiplex PCR; TCRdb has only the in-frame clones, and not every one. The data show some 200,000 clones, approximately 82% seen once. Sample: PBMCs. The receptors come from a woman aged 40 to 55 in good health and CMV-seronegative.

This chain connects TRBV29-1 to TRBJ2-5; 10 bases are shared with TRBD1. Germline CDR1 is SQVTM and CDR2 is ANQGSEA. Unmatched junction bases numbered 4, after V lost 6 bases and J lost 0 bases. The CDR3 is 14 residues long. For the CDR3, the DNA is TGCAGCGTCCGGACAGGGGGGTACCAAGAGACCCAGTACTTC. Its translation is CSVRTGGYQETQYF.

This clone was found a few times. This chain uses TRBV2 with TRBJ1-4, with D unclear. Trimming removed 5 bases at V and 8 bases at J, with 6 bases between. This CDR3 has 11 amino acids. Germline assignment: CDR1 SNHLY and CDR2 FYNNEI. The CDR3 here is CASSLQEKLFF. For the CDR3, the DNA is TGTGCCAGCAGTCTACAGGAAAAACTGTTTTTT.

This clone was seen once. This sequence joins TRBV9 and TRBJ1-1; perhaps TRBD1 as D (5 bases). Trimming took off 3 bases at V and 4 bases at J, with 13 bases between the two ends. The CDR3 is 14 residues long. In germline, CDR1 is SGDLS, CDR2 YYNGEE. The CDR3 DNA follows: TGTGCCAGCAGCGGCACAGGAGCTGGCACTGAAGCTTTCTTT. Translating it yields CASSGTGAGTEAFF.

This chain connects TRBV5-4 to TRBJ2-7; 13 positions agree with TRBD2. The CDR3 contains 15 residues. Trimming took 4 bases from V and 2 from J; bases not matched to a gene: 3. The germline V gene has CDR1 SGHNT and CDR2 YYREEE (reference sequence). Written as DNA, the CDR3 is TGTGCCAGCAGCCCCGGGACTAGCGGGACCTACGAGCAGTACTTC. Its protein is CASSPGTSGTYEQYF.

The chain employs TRBV30 and TRBJ1-2, with TRBD1 matching over 8 bases. The length of the CDR3 is 13 residues. V was clipped by 0 bases and J by 8 bases; unmatched bases: 5. CDR1 GTSNPN and CDR2 SVGIG come from the germline V gene (reference sequence). CDR3 amino acids: CAWSVRTGYGYTF. The CDR3 region has the DNA TGTGCCTGGAGTGTACGGACAGGGTACGGCTACACCTTC.

The chain has TRBV9 and TRBJ2-3; TRBD2 aligns across 12 bases. V gave up 3 bases and J gave up 3 bases; unmatched junction bases: 2. The germline V gene has CDR1 SGDLS and CDR2 YYNGEE. The CDR3 loop spans 15 amino acids. The CDR3 is CASSGLAGATDTQYF. The DNA of the CDR3 is TGTGCCAGCAGCGGACTAGCGGGGGCTACAGATACGCAGTATTTT. The variable domain in full, completed from reference TRBV9 and TRBJ2-3, reads DSGVTQTPKHLITATGQRVTLRCSPRSGDLSVYWYQQSLDQGLQFLIQYYNGEERAKGNILERFSAQQFPDLHSELNLSSLELGDSALYFCASSGLAGATDTQYFGPGTRLTVL.

This clone was observed a handful of times. This chain uses TRBV6-6 with TRBJ1-5, with 8 bases identical to TRBD1. Trimming took 2 bases from V and 2 from J; bases not matched to a gene: 5. The germline V gene encodes CDR1 MNHNY and CDR2 SVGAGI (reference sequence). CDR3 size: 16 residues. The CDR3 reads CASSYPKQGGNQPQHF. As DNA, the CDR3 is TGTGCCAGCAGTTACCCGAAACAGGGGGGCAATCAGCCCCAGCATTTT.

This chain links TRBV2 with TRBJ2-7, with a weak D call TRBD1 (5 bases). Trimming shortened V by 3 bases and J by 7 bases, and 13 bases separated the two germline ends. Germline lookup yields CDR1 SNHLY and CDR2 FYNNEI. The CDR3 has 13 amino acids. This chain's CDR3 is CASSEGIPGEQYF. CDR3 coding DNA: TGTGCCAGCAGTGAGGGCATCCCAGGGGAGCAGTACTTC.

This sequence joins TRBV19 and TRBJ1-4; unclear D gene. The CDR3 has 15 residues. Germline values: CDR1 LNHDA, CDR2 SQIVND (reference sequence). The V gene lost 5 bases and the J gene lost 0 bases, with 10 bases spanning the gap. The CDR3 sequence is CASSVRRATNEKLFF. The CDR3 nucleotides read TGTGCCAGTAGTGTGAGGCGTGCAACTAATGAAAAACTGTTTTTT. Drawing the rest from reference TRBV19 and TRBJ1-4, the complete variable domain is DGGITQSPKYLFRKEGQNVTLSCEQNLNHDAMYWYRQDPGQGLRLIYYSQIVNDFQKGDIAEGYSVSREKKESFPLTVTSAQKNPTAFYLCASSVRRATNEKLFFGSGTQLSVL.

This sequence joins TRBV30 and TRBJ2-1; a possible D gene is TRBD2 (6 bases). This CDR3 is built from 14 residues. V lost 4 bases, J lost 2 bases, and 12 bases lay in between. Germline V CDR1 and CDR2: GTSNPN, SVGIG (reference sequence). The CDR3 DNA reads as TGTGCCTGGAATGAGTTAGCGGCCTACAATGAGCAGTTCTTC. Its protein is CAWNELAAYNEQFF.

The J gene is TRBJ2-5, the V gene TRBV19; maybe TRBD1 (5 bases). The CDR3 totals 14 residues. Germline CDR1 LNHDA, CDR2 SQIVND (reference sequence). The ends were cut back, 3 bases at V and 0 bases at J, with 8 bases in the middle. CDR3 region: CASSMGRDQETQYF. The CDR3 DNA sequence: TGTGCCAGTAGTATGGGCAGGGACCAAGAGACCCAGTACTTC.

This chain connects TRBV29-1 to TRBJ1-3; D ambiguous. Looked up from germline, CDR1 is SQVTM and CDR2 is ANQGSEA. Trimming shortened V by 3 bases and J by 1 base, and 10 bases separated the two germline ends. The CDR3 has 14 residues. This CDR3 reads CSVDGRESGNTIYF. Written as DNA, the CDR3 is TGCAGCGTTGACGGACGGGAATCTGGAAACACCATATATTTT.

The chain combines TRBV28 with TRBJ2-1; possibly TRBD2 for D (6 bases). Germline V gene data show CDR1 as MDHEN and CDR2 as SYDVKM. V lost 3 bases and J lost 8, with 14 bases in between. This CDR3 region has 14 residues. CDR3 bases: TGTGCCAGCAGTTTTGCCGGGAAGCGGGATGAGCAGTTCTTC. Protein: CASSFAGKRDEQFF.

The V and J genes are TRBV18 and TRBJ1-1; 7 nucleotides line up with TRBD1. V was clipped by 0 bases and J by 1 base; unmatched bases: 2. Germline V gene sequence: CDR1 KGHSH, CDR2 LQKENI. CDR3 length equals 15 residues. As DNA, the CDR3 is TGTGCCAGCTCACCACCGGGACAGCCGAACACTGAAGCTTTCTTT. Amino acid sequence: CASSPPGQPNTEAFF.

This chain links TRBV10-1 with TRBJ2-1; tentatively, D is TRBD1 (7 bases). Per germline, CDR1 WNHNN and CDR2 SYGVQD (reference sequence). The ends were cut back, 2 bases at V and 7 bases at J, with 12 bases in the middle. The CDR3 runs 14 residues. The DNA for the CDR3 is TGCGCCAGCAGTGAGGACAGGGCGGGAAATGAGCAGTTCTTC. Amino acids: CASSEDRAGNEQFF.

The CDR3 region is CASSSYGMVAGGGDTQYF. In nucleotides, the CDR3 is TGTGCCAGCAGCTCCTACGGGATGGTAGCGGGGGGTGGAGATACGCAGTATTTT. The chain uses TRBV4-2 and TRBJ2-3; 10 bases align to TRBD2. Trimming took 5 bases from V and 5 from J; bases not matched to a gene: 16. CDR1 and CDR2 (germline): LGHNA, YNFKEQ. The CDR3 sequence is 18 residues long.

The chain employs TRBV5-6 and TRBJ1-2; D is undetermined. Trimming pared 4 bases from V and 4 bases from J, leaving 11 bases between. Germline loops: CDR1 SGHDT, CDR2 YYEEEE. The CDR3 consists of 13 residues. The CDR3 region has the DNA TGTGCCAGCAGCGGAACTACTTTCTATGGCTACACCTTC. The encoded protein is CASSGTTFYGYTF.